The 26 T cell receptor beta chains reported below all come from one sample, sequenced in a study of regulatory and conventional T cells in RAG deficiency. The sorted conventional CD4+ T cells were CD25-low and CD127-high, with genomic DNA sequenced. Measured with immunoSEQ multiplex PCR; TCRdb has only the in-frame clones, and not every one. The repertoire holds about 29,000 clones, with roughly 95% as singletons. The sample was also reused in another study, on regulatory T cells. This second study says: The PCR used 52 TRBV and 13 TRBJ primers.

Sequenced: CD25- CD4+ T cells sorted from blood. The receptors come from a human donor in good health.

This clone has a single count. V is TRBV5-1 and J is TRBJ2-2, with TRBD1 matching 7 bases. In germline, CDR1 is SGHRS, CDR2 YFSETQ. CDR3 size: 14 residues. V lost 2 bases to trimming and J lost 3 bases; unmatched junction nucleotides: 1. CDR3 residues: CASSLGTDTGELFF. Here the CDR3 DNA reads TGCGCCAGCAGCTTAGGGACAGACACCGGGGAGCTGTTTTTT.

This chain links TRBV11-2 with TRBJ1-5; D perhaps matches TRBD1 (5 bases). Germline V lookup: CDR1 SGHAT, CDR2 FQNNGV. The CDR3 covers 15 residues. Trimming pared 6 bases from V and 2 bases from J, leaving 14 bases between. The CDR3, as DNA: TGTGCCAGCAGTGGGGCCCTTGGGGGCAATCAGCCCCAGCATTTT. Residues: CASSGALGGNQPQHF.

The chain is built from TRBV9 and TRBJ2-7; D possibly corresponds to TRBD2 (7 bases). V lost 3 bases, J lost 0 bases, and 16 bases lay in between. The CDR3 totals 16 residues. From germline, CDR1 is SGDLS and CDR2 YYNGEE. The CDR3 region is CASSGPLGGHSYEQYF. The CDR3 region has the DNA TGTGCCAGCAGCGGACCACTCGGGGGGCACTCCTACGAGCAGTACTTC.

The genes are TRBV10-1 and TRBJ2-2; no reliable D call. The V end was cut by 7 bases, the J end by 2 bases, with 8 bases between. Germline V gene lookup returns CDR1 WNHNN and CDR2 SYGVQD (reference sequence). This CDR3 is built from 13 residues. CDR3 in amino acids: CASKQSNTGELFF. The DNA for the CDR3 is TGCGCCAGCAAACAGTCAAACACCGGGGAGCTGTTTTTT.

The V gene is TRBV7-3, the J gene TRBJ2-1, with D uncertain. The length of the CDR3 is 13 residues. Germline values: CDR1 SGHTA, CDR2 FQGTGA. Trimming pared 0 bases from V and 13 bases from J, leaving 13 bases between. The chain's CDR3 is CASSLTSEPVQFF. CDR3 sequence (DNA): TGTGCCAGCAGCTTAACTTCGGAGCCAGTTCAGTTCTTC.

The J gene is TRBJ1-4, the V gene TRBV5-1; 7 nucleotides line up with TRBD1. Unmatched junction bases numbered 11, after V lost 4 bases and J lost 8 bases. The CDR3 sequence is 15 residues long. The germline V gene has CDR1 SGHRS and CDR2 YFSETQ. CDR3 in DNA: TGCGCCAGCAGCCCCCAGACAGGGAATGGGGAAAAACTGTTTTTT. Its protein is CASSPQTGNGEKLFF.

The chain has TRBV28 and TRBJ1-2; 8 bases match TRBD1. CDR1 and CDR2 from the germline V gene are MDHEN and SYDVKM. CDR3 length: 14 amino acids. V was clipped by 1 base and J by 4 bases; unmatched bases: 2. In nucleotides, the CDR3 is TGTGCCAGCAGTTTATCAACAGGGGGCTATGGCTACACCTTC. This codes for CASSLSTGGYGYTF.

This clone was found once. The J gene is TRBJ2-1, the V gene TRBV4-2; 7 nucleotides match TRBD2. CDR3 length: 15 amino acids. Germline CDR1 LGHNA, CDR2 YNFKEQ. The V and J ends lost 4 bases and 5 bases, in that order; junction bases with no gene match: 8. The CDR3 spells CASSPESGTNNEQFF. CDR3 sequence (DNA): TGTGCCAGCAGCCCGGAATCTGGGACTAACAATGAGCAGTTCTTC.

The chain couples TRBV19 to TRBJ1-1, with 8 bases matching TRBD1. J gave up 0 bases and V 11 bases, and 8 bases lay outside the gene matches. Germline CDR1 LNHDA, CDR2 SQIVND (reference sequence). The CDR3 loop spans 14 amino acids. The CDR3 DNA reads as TGTGCCTGCACAGGGGGTGGCATGAACACTGAAGCTTTCTTT. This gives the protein CACTGGGMNTEAFF. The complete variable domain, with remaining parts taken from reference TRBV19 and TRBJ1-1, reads DGGITQSPKYLFRKEGQNVTLSCEQNLNHDAMYWYRQDPGQGLRLIYYSQIVNDFQKGDIAEGYSVSREKKESFPLTVTSAQKNPTAFYLCACTGGGMNTEAFFGQGTRLTVV.

CDR3 in DNA: TGTGCCAGCAGTTTGAGGGCTGGGGCCAACGTCCTGACTTTC. Its translation is CASSLRAGANVLTF. The gene calls are TRBV28 and TRBJ2-6, with D tentatively TRBD2 (5 bases). Germline values: CDR1 MDHEN, CDR2 SYDVKM. V was shortened by 3 bases and J by 2 bases, with 5 bases between the two germline ends. The length of the CDR3 is 14 residues.

The chain's CDR3 is CASSPSTGGNTGELFF. The CDR3 DNA reads as TGTGCCAGCAGCCCCTCGACCGGGGGGAACACCGGGGAGCTGTTTTTT. The V and J genes are TRBV7-2 and TRBJ2-2; D is perhaps TRBD2 (6 bases). V dropped 5 bases and J dropped 1 base, with 14 bases sitting between them. CDR1 and CDR2 from the germline V gene are SGHTA and FQGNSA. The CDR3 is made up of 16 amino acids.

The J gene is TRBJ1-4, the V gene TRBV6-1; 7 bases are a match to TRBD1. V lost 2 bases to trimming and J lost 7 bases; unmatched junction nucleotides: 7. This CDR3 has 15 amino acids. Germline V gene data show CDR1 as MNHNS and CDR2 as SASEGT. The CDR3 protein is CASSETGQNGEKLFF. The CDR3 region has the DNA TGTGCCAGCAGTGAAACGGGACAGAACGGTGAAAAACTGTTTTTT.

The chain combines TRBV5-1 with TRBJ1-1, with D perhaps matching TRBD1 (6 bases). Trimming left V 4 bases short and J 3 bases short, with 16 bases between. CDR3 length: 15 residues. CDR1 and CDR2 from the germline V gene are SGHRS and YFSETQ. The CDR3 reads CASSAYRVGDTEAFF. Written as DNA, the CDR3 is TGCGCCAGCAGCGCGTACAGGGTGGGAGACACTGAAGCTTTCTTT.

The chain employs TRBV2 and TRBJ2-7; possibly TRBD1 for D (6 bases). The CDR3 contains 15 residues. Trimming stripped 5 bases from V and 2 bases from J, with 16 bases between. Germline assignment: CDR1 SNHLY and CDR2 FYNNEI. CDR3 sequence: CASSRTGTHTYEQYF. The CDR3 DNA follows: TGTGCCAGCAGTAGAACCGGGACACACACCTACGAGCAGTACTTC.

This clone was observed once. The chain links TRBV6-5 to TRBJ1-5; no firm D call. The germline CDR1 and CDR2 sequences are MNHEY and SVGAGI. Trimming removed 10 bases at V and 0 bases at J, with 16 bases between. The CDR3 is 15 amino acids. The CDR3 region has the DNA TGTGCCACCGGTCAGGTCCCTTATAGCAATCAGCCCCAGCATTTT. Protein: CATGQVPYSNQPQHF.

The CDR3 spells CASTSTGTGRETQYF. The CDR3 DNA reads as TGTGCCAGCACATCCACCGGGACAGGGAGGGAGACCCAGTACTTC. This chain joins TRBV14 and TRBJ2-5, with 9 bases matching TRBD1. This CDR3 is built from 15 residues. Germline assignment: CDR1 SGHDN and CDR2 FVKESK. Germline trimming cut 7 bases from V and 5 bases from J; bases unmatched to any gene: 11.

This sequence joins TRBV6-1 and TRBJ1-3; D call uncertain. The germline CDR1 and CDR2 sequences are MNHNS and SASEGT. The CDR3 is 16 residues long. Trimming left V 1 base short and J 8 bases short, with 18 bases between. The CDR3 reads CASSEVSRYPVYTIYF. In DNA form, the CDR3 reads TGTGCCAGCAGTGAAGTTAGTCGTTACCCCGTCTACACCATATATTTT.

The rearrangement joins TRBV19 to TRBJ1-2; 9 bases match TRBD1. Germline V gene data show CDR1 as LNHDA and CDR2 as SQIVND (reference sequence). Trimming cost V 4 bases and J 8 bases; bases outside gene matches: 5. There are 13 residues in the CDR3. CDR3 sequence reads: CASSTGQGWGYTF. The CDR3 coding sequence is TGTGCCAGTAGTACGGGACAGGGCTGGGGCTACACCTTC.

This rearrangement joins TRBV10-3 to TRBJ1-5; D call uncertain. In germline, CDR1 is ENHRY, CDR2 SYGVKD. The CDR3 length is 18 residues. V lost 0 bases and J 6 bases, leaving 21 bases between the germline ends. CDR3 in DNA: TGTGCCATCAGTGAGTCGAGGGCTGGTCTGTCAGTCTCTCAGCCCCAGCATTTT. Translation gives CAISESRAGLSVSQPQHF.

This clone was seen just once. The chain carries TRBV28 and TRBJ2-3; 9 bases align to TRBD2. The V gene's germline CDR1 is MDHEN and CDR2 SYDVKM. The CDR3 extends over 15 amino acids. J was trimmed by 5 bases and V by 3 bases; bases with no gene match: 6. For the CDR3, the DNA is TGTGCCAGCAGTTTGTGGCTAGCGGGGAGAGATACGCAGTATTTT. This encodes CASSLWLAGRDTQYF.

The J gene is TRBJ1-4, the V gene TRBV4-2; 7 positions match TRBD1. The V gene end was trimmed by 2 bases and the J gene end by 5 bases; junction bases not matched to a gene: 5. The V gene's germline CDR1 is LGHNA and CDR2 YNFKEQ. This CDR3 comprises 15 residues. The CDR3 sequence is CASSQHRGSNEKLFF. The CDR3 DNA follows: TGTGCCAGCAGCCAACACAGGGGCTCGAATGAAAAACTGTTTTTT.

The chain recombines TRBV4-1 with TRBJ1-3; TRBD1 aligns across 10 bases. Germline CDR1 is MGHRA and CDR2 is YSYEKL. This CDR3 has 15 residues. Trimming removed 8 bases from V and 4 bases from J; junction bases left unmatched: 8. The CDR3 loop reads CASGRGQGVGNTIYF. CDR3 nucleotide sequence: TGCGCCAGCGGTAGAGGACAGGGGGTAGGAAACACCATATATTTT.

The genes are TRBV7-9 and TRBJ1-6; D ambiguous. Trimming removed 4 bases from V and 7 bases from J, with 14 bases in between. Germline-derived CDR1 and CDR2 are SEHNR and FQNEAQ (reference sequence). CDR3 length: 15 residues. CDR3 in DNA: TGTGCCAGCAGCTCCCCAGGCGGGTACAATTCACCCCTCCACTTT. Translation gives CASSSPGGYNSPLHF.

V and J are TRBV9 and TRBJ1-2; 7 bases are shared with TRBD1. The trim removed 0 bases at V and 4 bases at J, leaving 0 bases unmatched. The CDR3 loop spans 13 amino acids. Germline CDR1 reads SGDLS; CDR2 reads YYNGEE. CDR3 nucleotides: TGTGCCAGCAGCGTAGGACAGGGCTATGGCTACACCTTC. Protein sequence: CASSVGQGYGYTF.

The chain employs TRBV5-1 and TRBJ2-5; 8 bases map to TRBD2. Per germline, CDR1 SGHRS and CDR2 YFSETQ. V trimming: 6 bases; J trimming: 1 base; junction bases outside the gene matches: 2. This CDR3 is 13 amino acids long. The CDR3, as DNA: TGCGCCAGCAACCGGGGGGGCCAAGAGACCCAGTACTTC. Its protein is CASNRGGQETQYF.

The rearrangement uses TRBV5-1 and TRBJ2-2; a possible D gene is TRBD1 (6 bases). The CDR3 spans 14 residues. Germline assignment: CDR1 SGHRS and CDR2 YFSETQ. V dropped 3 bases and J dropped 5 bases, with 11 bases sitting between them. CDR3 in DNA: TGCGCCAGCAGCTCGGACAGTCAAACCGGGGAGCTGTTTTTT. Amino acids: CASSSDSQTGELFF.